Below are 19 T cell receptor beta chains sequenced from a single sample in a study of cytomegalovirus exposure and HLA in healthy donors. PCR was performed using 60 Vbeta and 13 Jbeta primers. The protocol was immunoSEQ multiplex PCR, while the TCRdb copy is restricted to in-frame clones and leaves out a portion. Among under 150,000 clones listed, about 72% were seen once. Source material: PBMCs. These TCRs come from a man aged 35 to 55 in good health and CMV-seronegative.

The chain recombines TRBV27 with TRBJ1-1; maybe TRBD1 (6 bases). This CDR3 has 14 residues. Trimming shortened V by 0 bases and J by 4 bases, and 9 bases separated the two germline ends. CDR1 and CDR2 from the germline V gene are MNHEY and SMNVEV (reference sequence). CDR3 region: CASSLSRGGTEAFF. The CDR3 DNA sequence: TGTGCCAGCAGTTTATCGAGAGGGGGCACTGAAGCTTTCTTT.

V and J are TRBV28 and TRBJ2-3; D gene unclear. CDR3 length equals 14 residues. Germline V gene data show CDR1 as MDHEN and CDR2 as SYDVKM. Deletions cut 6 bases from V and 2 bases from J, with 12 bases between. CDR3 coding DNA: TGTGCCAGCAGCCGTTATGGAGCCACAGATACGCAGTATTTT. Protein: CASSRYGATDTQYF.

The J gene is TRBJ2-7, the V gene TRBV4-3; TRBD1 matches at 10 bases. CDR1 and CDR2 from the germline V gene are LGHNA and YSLEER. The junction had 8 bases not matched to a gene; V was cut back by 3 bases and J by 3 bases. The CDR3 runs to 16 residues. CDR3 in amino acids: CASSQATGTGDYEQYF. CDR3 sequence (DNA): TGCGCCAGCAGCCAGGCAACCGGGACAGGGGACTACGAGCAGTACTTC.

The V and J genes are TRBV6-1 and TRBJ2-2; 8 positions match TRBD2. V shed 4 bases, J shed 0 bases, and the junction held 13 bases outside the gene matches. Germline lookup yields CDR1 MNHNS and CDR2 SASEGT. The CDR3 runs to 19 residues. This CDR3 reads CASSATPKTSVTNTGELFF. Here the CDR3 DNA reads TGTGCCAGCAGTGCGACCCCAAAGACTAGCGTCACGAACACCGGGGAGCTGTTTTTT.

The rearrangement links TRBV5-6 to TRBJ1-1; D is ambiguous. V was clipped by 4 bases and J by 7 bases, with 14 bases between them. This CDR3 is built from 13 residues. CDR1 and CDR2 from the germline V gene are SGHDT and YYEEEE. CDR3 loop: CASSRGVSGEAFF. The CDR3 nucleotides are TGTGCCAGCAGCCGCGGGGTATCGGGTGAAGCTTTCTTT.

This clone was seen a handful of times. J is TRBJ1-6 and V is TRBV2, with 9 bases identical to TRBD1. CDR1 SNHLY and CDR2 FYNNEI come from the germline V gene. The CDR3 covers 15 residues. V lost 7 bases and J lost 7; bases outside the gene matches: 8. The CDR3: CASTWGTGRNSPLHF. CDR3 coding DNA: TGTGCCAGCACATGGGGGACAGGGCGGAATTCACCCCTCCACTTT.

CDR3 residues: CASQGAGNEKLFF. CDR3 coding DNA: TGTGCCAGTCAGGGGGCCGGTAATGAAAAACTGTTTTTT. This chain connects TRBV6-6 to TRBJ1-4; TRBD1 matches 8 bases. CDR3 size: 13 residues. The germline V gene has CDR1 MNHNY and CDR2 SVGAGI (reference sequence). V lost 9 bases and J lost 4; bases outside the gene matches: 4.

Notes on this clone: This specimen includes other DNA sequences encoding the same CDR3. The chain joins TRBV5-6 to TRBJ1-1; D gene unclear. V was cut by 0 bases and J by 7 bases, with 10 bases left in between. The CDR3 length is 13 residues. Germline lookup yields CDR1 SGHDT and CDR2 YYEEEE. The CDR3, as DNA: TGTGCCAGCAGCTTGGGGGGAGGAGGTGAAGCTTTCTTT. It specifies CASSLGGGGEAFF.

The chain carries TRBV9 and TRBJ2-5; possible D gene TRBD2, 6 bases. The CDR3 runs to 14 residues. The V gene lost 0 bases and the J gene lost 2 bases, with 8 bases spanning the gap. The germline gives CDR1 SGDLS, CDR2 YYNGEE. The CDR3 bases are TGTGCCAGCAGCGTAGGGAGGGCTCAAGAGACCCAGTACTTC. Translation: CASSVGRAQETQYF.

This chain uses TRBV5-6 with TRBJ1-2; 7 nucleotides agree with TRBD1. V lost 3 bases and J lost 5; bases outside the gene matches: 10. CDR3 size: 15 residues. CDR1 is SGHDT and CDR2 is YYEEEE in the germline V gene. In DNA, the CDR3 is TGTGCCAGCAGCTCCCAACAGGGGAACCCTTATGGCTACACCTTC. Its translation is CASSSQQGNPYGYTF.

This chain joins TRBV28 and TRBJ2-5, with D hard to call. The CDR3 contains 14 residues. CDR1 and CDR2 (germline): MDHEN, SYDVKM. Trimming stripped 6 bases from V and 7 bases from J, with 18 bases between. The DNA of the CDR3 is TGTGCCAGCAGCAATGACTTCGCCAGTGGGACCCAGTACTTC. This gives the protein CASSNDFASGTQYF.

J is TRBJ1-5 and V is TRBV7-2, with D tentatively TRBD1 (6 bases). The germline CDR1 and CDR2 sequences are SGHTA and FQGNSA. Trimming shortened V by 2 bases and J by 1 base, and 9 bases separated the two germline ends. The CDR3 is made up of 15 amino acids. CDR3 sequence: CASSLRGMSNQPQHF. CDR3 sequence (DNA): TGTGCCAGCAGCTTAAGGGGGATGAGCAATCAGCCCCAGCATTTT. Filled out from reference TRBV7-2 and TRBJ1-5, the complete variable domain reads GAGVSQSPSNKVTEKGKDVELRCDPISGHTALYWYRQSLGQGLEFLIYFQGNSAPDKSGLPSDRFSAERTGGSVSTLTIQRTQQEDSAVYLCASSLRGMSNQPQHFGDGTRLSIL.

This rearrangement joins TRBV9 to TRBJ2-7; 14 nucleotides align to TRBD2. The V gene end was trimmed by 6 bases and the J gene end by 6 bases; junction bases not matched to a gene: 5. Germline CDR1 SGDLS, CDR2 YYNGEE. The CDR3 runs 14 residues. Written as DNA, the CDR3 is TGTGCCAGCACCACGGGACTAGCGGGAGCCGAGCAGTACTTC. It translates to CASTTGLAGAEQYF.

This chain joins TRBV30 and TRBJ1-6, with D possibly matching TRBD1 (6 bases). The CDR3 has 14 amino acids. Germline assignment: CDR1 GTSNPN and CDR2 SVGIG (reference sequence). Trimming took 0 bases from V and 7 from J, leaving 10 bases between them. This chain's CDR3 is CAWSVNRENSPLHF. Here the CDR3 DNA reads TGTGCCTGGAGTGTTAACAGGGAAAATTCACCCCTCCACTTT. Using reference TRBV30 and TRBJ1-6 for the parts outside the CDR3, the full variable domain is SQTIHQWPATLVQPVGSPLSLECTVEGTSNPNLYWYRQAAGRGLQLLFYSVGIGQISSEVPQNLSASRPQDRQFILSSKKLLLSDSGFYLCAWSVNRENSPLHFGNGTRLTVT.

CDR3 loop: CASSGRSGQTDTQYF. Written as DNA, the CDR3 is TGTGCCAGCAGTGGCAGATCAGGACAGACGGATACGCAGTATTTT. This chain connects TRBV2 to TRBJ2-3; maybe TRBD1 (6 bases). V lost 4 bases, J lost 6 bases, and 17 bases lay in between. Germline V lookup: CDR1 SNHLY, CDR2 FYNNEI. The CDR3 extends over 15 amino acids.

V and J are TRBV29-1 and TRBJ1-3, with 8 bases identical to TRBD1. Germline assignment: CDR1 SQVTM and CDR2 ANQGSEA. The V gene end was trimmed by 6 bases and the J gene end by 2 bases; junction bases not matched to a gene: 9. This CDR3 comprises 15 residues. The CDR3 here is CSVVQGGAPGNTIYF. The CDR3 DNA is TGCAGCGTGGTACAGGGGGGGGCCCCTGGAAACACCATATATTTT.

The chain uses TRBV6-6 and TRBJ2-5, with TRBD1 matching over 10 bases. The CDR3 extends over 14 amino acids. Germline V lookup: CDR1 MNHNY, CDR2 SVGAGI (reference sequence). V lost 4 bases and J lost 5; bases outside the gene matches: 4. Written as DNA, the CDR3 is TGTGCCAGCAGTTCCCCGGGACAGGGGGAGACCCAGTACTTC. The encoded protein is CASSSPGQGETQYF.

The chain couples TRBV4-2 to TRBJ2-1; 11 nucleotides align to TRBD1. The length of the CDR3 is 15 residues. The V gene's germline CDR1 is LGHNA and CDR2 YNFKEQ. V gave up 4 bases and J gave up 5 bases; unmatched junction bases: 4. Here the CDR3 DNA reads TGTGCCAGCAGCCTCCGGGACAGGGGGAACAATGAGCAGTTCTTC. Its protein product is CASSLRDRGNNEQFF.

The V gene is TRBV4-2, the J gene TRBJ1-2; D gene ambiguous. Germline CDR1 reads LGHNA; CDR2 reads YNFKEQ. This CDR3 has 15 residues. Trimming stripped 0 bases from V and 3 bases from J, with 11 bases between. DNA for the CDR3: TGTGCCAGCAGCCAAGAAAACCGCGGGTACTATGGCTACACCTTC. Protein sequence: CASSQENRGYYGYTF.